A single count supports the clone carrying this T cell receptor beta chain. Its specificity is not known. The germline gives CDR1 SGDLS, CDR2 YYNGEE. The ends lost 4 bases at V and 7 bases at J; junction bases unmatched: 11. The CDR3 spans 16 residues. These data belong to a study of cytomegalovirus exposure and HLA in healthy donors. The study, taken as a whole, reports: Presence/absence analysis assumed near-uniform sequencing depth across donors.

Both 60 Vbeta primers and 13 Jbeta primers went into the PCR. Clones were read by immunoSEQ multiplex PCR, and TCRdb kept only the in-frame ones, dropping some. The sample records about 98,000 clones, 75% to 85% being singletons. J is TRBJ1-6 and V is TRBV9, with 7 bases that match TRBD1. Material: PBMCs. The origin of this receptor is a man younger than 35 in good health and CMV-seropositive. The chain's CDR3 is CASSYSPATGNSPLHF. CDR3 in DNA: TGTGCCAGCAGCTACTCCCCTGCGACAGGGAATTCACCCCTCCACTTT.